These 3 T cell receptor beta chains came from one sample sequenced in a study of neoadjuvant nivolumab and ipilimumab in lung cancer. Data came from immunoSEQ multiplex PCR; TCRdb stores just in-frame clones and leaves some out. The sample lists roughly 49,000 clones; 75% to 90% were seen once. The material sequenced was blood, taken before neoadjuvant nivolumab, alone or with ipilimumab. All receptors come from an adult with non-small cell lung cancer. Some clones in this sample may be carry-over from other donors' samples.

The chain is built from TRBV5-1 and TRBJ1-1, with 9 bases identical to TRBD1. The germline V gene encodes CDR1 SGHRS and CDR2 YFSETQ. This CDR3 is built from 13 residues. Germline trimming cut 3 bases from V and 3 bases from J; bases unmatched to any gene: 0. The CDR3 spells CASSWTGDTEAFF. Here the CDR3 DNA reads TGCGCCAGCAGCTGGACAGGGGACACTGAAGCTTTCTTT.

The rearrangement links TRBV29-1 to TRBJ2-5, with D tentatively TRBD1 (6 bases). Trimming shortened V by 7 bases and J by 4 bases, and 10 bases separated the two germline ends. The CDR3 contains 11 residues. Germline values: CDR1 SQVTM, CDR2 ANQGSEA. The CDR3 protein is CSGGLSETQYF. The CDR3 DNA is TGCAGCGGGGGGCTTTCAGAGACCCAGTACTTC.

V gene TRBV7-9 combines with J gene TRBJ2-5, with a possible D match to TRBD2 (6 bases). V was clipped by 1 base and J by 3 bases, with 9 bases between them. The germline V gene encodes CDR1 SEHNR and CDR2 FQNEAQ (reference sequence). CDR3 size: 14 residues. CDR3 amino acids: CASSLGGKEETQYF. Written as DNA, the CDR3 is TGTGCCAGCAGCTTAGGCGGGAAAGAAGAGACCCAGTACTTC.